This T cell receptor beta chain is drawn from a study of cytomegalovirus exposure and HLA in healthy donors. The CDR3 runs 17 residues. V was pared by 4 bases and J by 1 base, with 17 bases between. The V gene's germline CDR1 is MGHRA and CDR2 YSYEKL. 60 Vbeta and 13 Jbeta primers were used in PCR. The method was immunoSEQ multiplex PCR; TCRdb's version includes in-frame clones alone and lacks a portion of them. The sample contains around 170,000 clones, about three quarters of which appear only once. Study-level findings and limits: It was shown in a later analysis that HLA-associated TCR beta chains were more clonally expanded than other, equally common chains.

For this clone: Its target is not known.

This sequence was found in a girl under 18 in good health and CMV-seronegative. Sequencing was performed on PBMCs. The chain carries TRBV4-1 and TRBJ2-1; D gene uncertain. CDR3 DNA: TGCGCCAGCAGCCTCATCCCGACTCGTAATTCCTACAATGAGCAGTTCTTC. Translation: CASSLIPTRNSYNEQFF.